Listed here are 19 T cell receptor beta chains from one sample, sequenced in a study of T cell repertoires in cytomegalovirus infection. MiXCR, run by TCRdb on the reads, gives a single entry per CDR3 protein. This table has approximately 500,000 distinct CDR3 sequences, about 17% appearing once. Specimen: CD8+ T cells from PBMCs. Source of these receptors: a human donor in good health (CMV status not recorded). Some clones in this sample may be carry-over from other donors' samples.

About this clonotype: A much larger clone differs from this one at a single base, so this may be a read error. The CDR3 end shows no conserved phenylalanine or tryptophan, and so a read error is likely. This chain links TRBV7-6 with TRBJ2-1, with 16 bases aligning to TRBD2. V dropped 4 bases and J dropped 9; count of bases not matched to a gene: 6. The CDR3 consists of 16 residues. CDR1 and CDR2 from the germline V gene are SGHVS and FNYEAQ. The CDR3 nucleotides read TGTGCCAGCAGCTCTGGGACTAGCGGGAGGGCCTTTGAGCAGTTCTTA. This sequence encodes CASSSGTSGRAFEQFL.

This clonotype has a handful of counts. V usage is TRBV7-9 and J usage is TRBJ1-4; the D gene is possibly TRBD1 (5 bases). V shed 0 bases and J shed 3 bases, with 17 bases lying between them. Germline V gene lookup returns CDR1 SEHNR and CDR2 FQNEAQ (reference sequence). This CDR3 region has 18 residues. The CDR3 here is CASSLAYRPQDPNEKLFF. CDR3 sequence (DNA): TGTGCCAGCAGCTTAGCGTACCGACCACAGGATCCTAATGAAAAACTGTTTTTT. Complete variable domain (other parts from reference TRBV7-9 and TRBJ1-4): DTGVSQNPRHKITKRGQNVTFRCDPISEHNRLYWYRQTLGQGPEFLTYFQNEAQLEKSRLLSDRFSAERPKGSFSTLEIQRTEQGDSAMYLCASSLAYRPQDPNEKLFFGSGTQLSVL.

The V and J genes are TRBV20-1 and TRBJ1-5, with D hard to call. The CDR3 length is 14 residues. V lost 5 bases to trimming and J lost 2 bases, with 13 bases between them. Germline CDR1 is DFQATT and CDR2 is SNEGSKA (reference sequence). The CDR3 DNA reads as TGCAGTGCTCACGGACTCGCTCGCAATCAGCCCCAGCATTTT. Its translation: CSAHGLARNQPQHF.

The chain combines TRBV6-1 with TRBJ2-5; no definite D call. Germline CDR1 and CDR2: MNHNS and SASEGT. The CDR3 is 15 amino acids. V lost 2 bases and J 2 bases, leaving 12 bases between the germline ends. CDR3 in DNA: TGTGCCAGCAGTGAATTTGACTCCCCTCAAGAGACCCAGTACTTC. This codes for CASSEFDSPQETQYF.

This clonotype appeared many times. This chain joins TRBV28 and TRBJ2-1; D is undetermined. The CDR3 is 16 amino acids. Trimming stripped 7 bases from V and 2 bases from J, with 18 bases between. Looked up from germline, CDR1 is MDHEN and CDR2 is SYDVKM. This chain's CDR3 is CASIPDPVGPYNEQFF. The CDR3 DNA reads as TGTGCCAGCATCCCGGACCCAGTAGGGCCCTACAATGAGCAGTTCTTC.

V and J are TRBV11-2 and TRBJ2-1; 10 bases line up with TRBD2. Trimming removed 2 bases from V and 5 bases from J; junction bases left unmatched: 6. The CDR3 spans 16 residues. Per germline, CDR1 SGHAT and CDR2 FQNNGV. The CDR3 DNA sequence: TGTGCCAGCAGCTTACCGGGACTAGCGATCCACAATGAGCAGTTCTTC. Translation: CASSLPGLAIHNEQFF.

This clonotype appeared many times. This rearrangement joins TRBV7-9 to TRBJ2-1, with 11 positions matching TRBD2. The V gene's germline CDR1 is SEHNR and CDR2 FQNEAQ (reference sequence). V dropped 4 bases and J dropped 13; count of bases not matched to a gene: 6. The length of the CDR3 is 13 residues. CDR3 nucleotide sequence: TGTGCCAGCAGCTCCGGGACTAGCGGTGAACAGTTCTTC. Amino acid sequence: CASSSGTSGEQFF. Based on the CDR3 plus reference TRBV7-9 and TRBJ2-1, the full variable domain is DTGVSQNPRHKITKRGQNVTFRCDPISEHNRLYWYRQTLGQGPEFLTYFQNEAQLEKSRLLSDRFSAERPKGSFSTLEIQRTEQGDSAMYLCASSSGTSGEQFFGPGTRLTVL.

This clonotype has a handful of counts. The chain couples TRBV5-4 to TRBJ2-7; 8 bases line up with TRBD1. The CDR3 contains 13 residues. Unmatched junction bases numbered 5, after V lost 4 bases and J lost 5 bases. CDR1 SGHNT and CDR2 YYREEE come from the germline V gene (reference sequence). The CDR3 coding sequence is TGTGCCAGCAGCGGCAGACAGGGGCACGAGCAGTACTTC. Its protein product is CASSGRQGHEQYF.

This clonotype occurred many times. The J gene is TRBJ1-5, the V gene TRBV7-9; D remains ambiguous. Germline V CDR1 and CDR2: SEHNR, FQNEAQ (reference sequence). V was shortened by 5 bases and J by 6 bases, with 17 bases between the two germline ends. This CDR3 has 15 residues. The CDR3 DNA follows: TGTGCCAGCAGCCCCCCCGGGGAGGCCGGTCAGCCCCAGCATTTT. Protein sequence: CASSPPGEAGQPQHF.

The chain combines TRBV5-1 with TRBJ2-1; D is unclear. In germline, CDR1 is SGHRS, CDR2 YFSETQ. The CDR3 has 13 amino acids. Trimming stripped 0 bases from V and 7 bases from J, with 8 bases between. CDR3 coding DNA: TGCGCCAGCAGCTTGGCTCAAAGGAATGAGCAGTTCTTC. This codes for CASSLAQRNEQFF. Combining the CDR3 with reference TRBV5-1 and TRBJ2-1 gives the whole variable domain KAGVTQTPRYLIKTRGQQVTLSCSPISGHRSVSWYQQTPGQGLQFLFEYFSETQRNKGNFPGRFSGRQFSNSRSEMNVSTLELGDSALYLCASSLAQRNEQFFGPGTRLTVL.

The CDR3 spells CATSREGISYNEQFF. The CDR3 DNA follows: TGTGCCACCAGCAGAGAAGGCATCTCCTACAATGAGCAGTTCTTC. The chain joins TRBV15 to TRBJ2-1; D unclear. CDR1 LNHNV and CDR2 YYDKDF come from the germline V gene (reference sequence). V lost 0 bases and J 0 bases, leaving 6 bases between the germline ends. The CDR3 loop spans 15 amino acids.

V gene TRBV27 combines with J gene TRBJ2-5, with TRBD2 matching 8 bases. The J segment lost 5 bases and the V segment lost 2 bases, leaving 7 bases of the junction unmatched. In germline, CDR1 is MNHEY, CDR2 SMNVEV (reference sequence). The CDR3 extends over 15 amino acids. CDR3: CASSLAGGRRETQYF. In nucleotides, the CDR3 is TGTGCCAGCAGTTTAGCGGGAGGAAGAAGGGAGACCCAGTACTTC.

This clonotype showed up many times. This chain connects TRBV12-3 or TRBV12-4 to TRBJ2-5, with 7 bases matching TRBD1. CDR3 length equals 14 residues. The trim removed 5 bases at V and 2 bases at J, leaving 5 bases unmatched. The CDR3 here is CASSLWTGQETQYF. In DNA, the CDR3 is TGTGCCAGCAGTCTTTGGACAGGACAAGAGACCCAGTACTTC.

The V call is TRBV4-1, the J call TRBJ2-7; perhaps TRBD2 as D (5 bases). CDR1 and CDR2 (germline): MGHRA, YSYEKL. The V end lost 0 bases, the J end lost 3 bases, and 9 bases lay between the germline ends. The CDR3 consists of 14 residues. The CDR3 region has the DNA TGCGCCAGCAGCCAAGAAGGTGAGGGCTACGAGCAGTACTTC. Its translation: CASSQEGEGYEQYF.

This clonotype was picked up a small number of times. The rearrangement joins TRBV9 to TRBJ2-2, with 8 positions matching TRBD2. CDR3 length: 17 amino acids. The V gene's germline CDR1 is SGDLS and CDR2 YYNGEE. The V segment lost 4 bases and the J segment 2 bases; nucleotides outside the gene matches: 10. The CDR3 here is CASSPRMAGGNTGELFF. CDR3 nucleotide sequence: TGTGCCAGCAGCCCGCGAATGGCGGGGGGAAACACCGGGGAGCTGTTTTTT. Filled out from reference TRBV9 and TRBJ2-2, the complete variable domain reads DSGVTQTPKHLITATGQRVTLRCSPRSGDLSVYWYQQSLDQGLQFLIQYYNGEERAKGNILERFSAQQFPDLHSELNLSSLELGDSALYFCASSPRMAGGNTGELFFGEGSRLTVL.

This clonotype was counted between two and nine times. The chain employs TRBV6-1 and TRBJ2-7; 8 nucleotides agree with TRBD2. CDR1 is MNHNS and CDR2 is SASEGT in the germline V gene. Trimming removed 5 bases from V and 0 bases from J; junction bases left unmatched: 6. The CDR3 contains 15 residues. Written as DNA, the CDR3 is TGTGCCAGCAGTCAGACGGGACTAGTCTCCTACGAGCAGTACTTC. Protein sequence: CASSQTGLVSYEQYF.

There are a few counts of this clonotype. The chain joins TRBV20-1 to TRBJ1-6; D is perhaps TRBD1 (6 bases). This CDR3 spans 16 amino acids. Germline CDR1 and CDR2: DFQATT and SNEGSKA (reference sequence). Trimming stripped 0 bases from V and 4 bases from J, with 13 bases between. CDR3 DNA: TGCAGTGCTAGAGACCAGGGGTTCTTGTATAATTCACCCCTCCACTTT. Translation gives CSARDQGFLYNSPLHF.

The V call is TRBV7-9, the J call TRBJ2-7; perhaps TRBD2 as D (7 bases). V was cut by 3 bases and J by 4 bases, with 16 bases left in between. Germline V gene lookup returns CDR1 SEHNR and CDR2 FQNEAQ (reference sequence). This CDR3 is 15 amino acids long. CDR3 sequence (DNA): TGTGCCAGCAGCTTGCCCCGGGGGGCAGGTTACGAGCAGTACTTC. It translates to CASSLPRGAGYEQYF.

V gene TRBV3-1 combines with J gene TRBJ2-7, with 9 bases lining up with TRBD2. The CDR3 consists of 18 residues. Trimming took 0 bases from V and 4 from J; bases not matched to a gene: 13. The germline gives CDR1 LGHDT, CDR2 YNNKEL (reference sequence). This CDR3 reads CASSQDRMEDSGSYEQYF. CDR3 DNA: TGTGCCAGCAGCCAAGATCGAATGGAAGATAGCGGGAGTTACGAGCAGTACTTC.